This TCR beta chain was profiled in a study of T cell responses to AZD1222 COVID-19 vaccine. This CDR3 spans 13 amino acids. With 3 bases removed from V and 1 base from J, the gap between germline ends came to 6 bases. General study findings and limits: Dominant at 160-218 and 743-854, vaccine-associated CD4 TCRs also spanned spike. An increase in Spike-specific TCR breadth and depth was observed after two AZD1222 doses. Most donors were white British and more were female, and clonal diversity was possibly underestimated. Among spike-specific TCRs, nearly half reportedly target unmutated variant regions.

Repertoires were generated with immunoSEQ multiplex PCR, while TCRdb's copy carries only in-frame clones and drops some. The sample consists of 85,000 to 90,000 clones, roughly 90% of them appearing once. This clone has only one observation. The antigen is not known. The receptor was derived from an adult in good health. The sample was peripheral blood, taken on day 0 of AZD1222 vaccination. The chain employs TRBV12-3 or TRBV12-4 and TRBJ1-1; no reliable D call. In nucleotides, the CDR3 is TGTGCCAGCAGTTTTGGGGAGAACACTGAAGCTTTCTTT. This translates into CASSFGENTEAFF.